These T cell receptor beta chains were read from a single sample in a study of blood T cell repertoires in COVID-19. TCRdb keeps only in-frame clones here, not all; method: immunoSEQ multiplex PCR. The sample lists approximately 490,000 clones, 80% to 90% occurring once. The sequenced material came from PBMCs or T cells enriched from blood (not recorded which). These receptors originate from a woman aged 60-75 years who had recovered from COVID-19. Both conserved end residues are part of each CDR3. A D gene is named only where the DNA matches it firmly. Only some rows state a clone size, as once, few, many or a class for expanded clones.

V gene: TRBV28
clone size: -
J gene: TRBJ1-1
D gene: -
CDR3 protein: CASSLSAGVVTNTEAFF
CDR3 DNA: TGTGCCAGCAGTTTGTCGGCAGGGGTGGTGACGAACACTGAAGCTTTCTTT

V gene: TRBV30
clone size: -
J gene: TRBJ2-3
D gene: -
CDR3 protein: CAWSWPGATDTQYF
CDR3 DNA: TGTGCCTGGAGTTGGCCAGGGGCTACAGATACGCAGTATTTT

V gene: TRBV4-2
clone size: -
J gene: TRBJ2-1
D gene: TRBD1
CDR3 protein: CASSPGTDYNEQFF
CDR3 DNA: TGTGCCAGCAGCCCGGGGACAGACTACAATGAGCAGTTCTTC

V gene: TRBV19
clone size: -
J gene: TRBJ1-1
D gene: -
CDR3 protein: CASSTGNSGNTEAFF
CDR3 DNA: TGTGCCAGTAGTACCGGGAACAGTGGGAACACTGAAGCTTTCTTT

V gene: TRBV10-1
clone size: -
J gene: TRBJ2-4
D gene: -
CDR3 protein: CASSEWAPGAKNIQYF
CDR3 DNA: TGCGCCAGCAGTGAGTGGGCTCCCGGAGCCAAAAACATTCAGTACTTC

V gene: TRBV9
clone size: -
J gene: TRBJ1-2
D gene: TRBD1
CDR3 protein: CASSARTGTYGYTF
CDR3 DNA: TGTGCCAGCAGCGCCAGGACAGGGACCTATGGCTACACCTTC

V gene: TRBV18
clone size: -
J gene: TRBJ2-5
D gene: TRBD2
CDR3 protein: CASSPRLAGETQYF
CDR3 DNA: TGTGCCAGCTCACCAAGACTAGCGGGGGAGACCCAGTACTTC

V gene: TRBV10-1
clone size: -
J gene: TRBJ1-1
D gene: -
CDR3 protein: CASSEVRGVNTEAFF
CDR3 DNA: TGCGCCAGCAGTGAAGTCCGCGGTGTGAACACTGAAGCTTTCTTT

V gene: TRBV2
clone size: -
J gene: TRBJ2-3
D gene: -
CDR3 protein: CASSEEGGDGNTQYF
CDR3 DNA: TGTGCCAGCAGTGAGGAAGGAGGGGATGGGAATACGCAGTATTTT

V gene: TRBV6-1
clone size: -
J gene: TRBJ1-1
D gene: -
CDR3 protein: CASSEERGTEAFF
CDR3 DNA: TGTGCCAGCAGTGAGGAACGGGGCACTGAAGCTTTCTTT

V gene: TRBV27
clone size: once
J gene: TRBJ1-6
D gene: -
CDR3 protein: CASSFGLWDSPLHF
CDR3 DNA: TGTGCCAGCAGTTTCGGGTTGTGGGATTCACCCCTCCACTTT

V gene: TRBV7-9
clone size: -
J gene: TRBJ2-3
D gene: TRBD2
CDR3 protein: CASSWTGGITDTQYF
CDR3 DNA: TGTGCCAGCAGCTGGACGGGGGGAATCACAGATACGCAGTATTTT

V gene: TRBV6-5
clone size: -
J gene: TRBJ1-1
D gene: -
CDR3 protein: CATRGGSTEAFF
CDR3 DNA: TGTGCCACCCGGGGGGGGAGCACTGAAGCTTTCTTT

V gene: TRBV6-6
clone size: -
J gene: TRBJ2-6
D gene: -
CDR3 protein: CASSARAGANVLTF
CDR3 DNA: TGTGCCAGCAGCGCTAGAGCTGGGGCCAACGTCCTGACTTTC

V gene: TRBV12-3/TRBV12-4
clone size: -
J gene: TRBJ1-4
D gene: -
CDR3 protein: CASRRLGARKLFF
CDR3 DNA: TGTGCCAGCAGGCGTTTAGGGGCGAGGAAACTGTTTTTT

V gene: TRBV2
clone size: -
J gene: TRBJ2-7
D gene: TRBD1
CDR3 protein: CACTRDRGEQYF
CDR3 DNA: TGTGCCTGCACCCGGGACAGGGGCGAGCAGTACTTC

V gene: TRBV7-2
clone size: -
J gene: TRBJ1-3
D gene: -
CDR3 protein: CASSSRGGAGNTIYF
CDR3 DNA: TGTGCCAGCAGCTCGCGAGGGGGGGCCGGAAACACCATATATTTT

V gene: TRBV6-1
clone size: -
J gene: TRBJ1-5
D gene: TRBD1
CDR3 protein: CASTLTGDQPQHF
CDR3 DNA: TGTGCCAGCACCCTGACAGGGGACCAGCCCCAGCATTTT

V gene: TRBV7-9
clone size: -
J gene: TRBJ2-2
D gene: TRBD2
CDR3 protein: CASSSGLAGSGTGELFF
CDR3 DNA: TGTGCCAGCAGCTCTGGACTAGCGGGGTCGGGCACCGGGGAGCTGTTTTTT

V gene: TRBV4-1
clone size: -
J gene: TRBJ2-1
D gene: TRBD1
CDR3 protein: CASSNLDRGDEQFF
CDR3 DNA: TGCGCCAGCAGCAACTTAGACAGGGGCGATGAGCAGTTCTTC

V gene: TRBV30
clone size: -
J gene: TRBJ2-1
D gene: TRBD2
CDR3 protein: CAWSAGGAGETEQFF
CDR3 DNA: TGTGCCTGGAGTGCGGGGGGGGCAGGGGAGACTGAGCAGTTCTTC

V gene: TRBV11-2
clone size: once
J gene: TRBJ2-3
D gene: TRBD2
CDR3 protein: CASSFSGGTSDTQYF
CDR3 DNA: TGTGCCAGCAGTTTTAGCGGGGGGACGTCAGATACGCAGTATTTT

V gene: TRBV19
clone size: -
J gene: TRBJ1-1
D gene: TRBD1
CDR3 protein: CASSSQGGVNTEAFF
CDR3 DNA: TGTGCCAGTAGTAGCCAAGGGGGCGTGAACACTGAAGCTTTCTTT

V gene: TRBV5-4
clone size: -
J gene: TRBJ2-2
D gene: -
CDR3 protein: CASSLLGAGELFF
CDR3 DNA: TGTGCCAGCTCTCTCTTGGGCGCCGGGGAGCTGTTTTTT

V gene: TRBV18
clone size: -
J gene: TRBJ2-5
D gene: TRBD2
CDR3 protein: CASSPRLAGVEETQYF
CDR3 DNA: TGTGCCAGCTCACCCAGACTAGCGGGGGTGGAAGAGACCCAGTACTTC

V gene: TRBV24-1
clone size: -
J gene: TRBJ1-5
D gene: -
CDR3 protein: CATSEGGQPQHF
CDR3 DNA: TGTGCCACCAGTGAGGGAGGTCAGCCCCAGCATTTT

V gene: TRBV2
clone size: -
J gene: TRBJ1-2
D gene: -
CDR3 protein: CASRRGTREGYTF
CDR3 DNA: TGTGCCAGCAGGAGGGGAACCCGGGAGGGCTACACCTTC

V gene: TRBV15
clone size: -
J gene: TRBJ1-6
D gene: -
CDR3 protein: CATHLVNTGNSPLHF
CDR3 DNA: TGTGCCACCCACCTCGTTAATACAGGGAATTCACCCCTCCACTTT

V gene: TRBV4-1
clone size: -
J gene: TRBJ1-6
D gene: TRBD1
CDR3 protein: CASSQEGTGSNNSPLHF
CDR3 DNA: TGCGCCAGCAGCCAAGAGGGGACAGGGTCGAATAATTCACCCCTCCACTTT